The clone carrying this T cell receptor (beta chain) showed up just once. The antigen is undetermined. Looked up from germline, CDR1 is SGDLS and CDR2 is YYNGEE. V was clipped by 8 bases and J by 5 bases, with 13 bases between them. CDR3 length: 12 residues. These oral cavity squamous cell carcinomas were HPV-negative and locally advanced. The sample belongs to a study of neoadjuvant anti-PD-1 for oral cavity cancer. The overall study: Most patients had three to four biweekly doses of 3 mg/kg nivolumab before resection. Around day 43, patients without progression received a fourth nivolumab dose before surgery. Study results and caveats: With a few patients per group, TCR findings need larger cohorts.

The assay was immunoSEQ multiplex PCR, and TCRdb's table has in-frame clones only and misses some. The table records 14,000 or so clones, around two thirds of them present only once. V and J are TRBV9 and TRBJ1-2; perhaps TRBD1 as D (5 bases). This TCR came from a person aged 40 to 85 with oral cavity squamous cell carcinoma. This specimen consisted of PBMCs, obtained before nivolumab (anti-PD-1) treatment. The CDR3 nucleotides are TGTGCCAGTGCAGGGCTCGGGTATGGCTACACCTTC. It yields the protein CASAGLGYGYTF.